This passage covers 24 T cell receptor beta chains from one sample sequenced in a study of Ad26.COV2.S vaccination and SARS-CoV-2 variants. Some clones are missing from TCRdb's copy, which holds only in-frame ones; the method was immunoSEQ multiplex PCR. Of more than 85,000 clones in the sample, around three quarters are singletons; the top ten hold about 18%. Sequenced here: peripheral blood, sampled after recovery from COVID-19. Source of these receptors: a human donor who had recovered from COVID-19.

The chain combines TRBV11-3 with TRBJ2-2; D gene uncertain. Germline lookup yields CDR1 SGHNT and CDR2 YENEEA. The V and J ends lost 6 bases and 7 bases respectively, with 9 bases between them. This CDR3 is built from 12 residues. CDR3 bases: TGTGCCAGCAGTTCGAAGTTCGGGGAGCTGTTTTTT. This sequence encodes CASSSKFGELFF. The complete variable domain, with remaining parts taken from reference TRBV11-3 and TRBJ2-2, reads EAGVVQSPRYKIIEKKQPVAFWCNPISGHNTLYWYLQNLGQGPELLIRYENEEAVDDSQLPKDRFSAERLKGVDSTLKIQPAELGDSAVYLCASSSKFGELFFGEGSRLTVL.

The chain couples TRBV11-2 to TRBJ1-4; D call uncertain. Trimming stripped 1 base from V and 5 bases from J, with 11 bases between. The length of the CDR3 is 15 residues. Germline loops: CDR1 SGHAT, CDR2 FQNNGV. CDR3 sequence: CASSLGQTINEKLFF. The CDR3, as DNA: TGTGCCAGCAGCTTAGGTCAGACCATCAATGAAAAACTGTTTTTT.

This chain links TRBV4-1 with TRBJ2-5, with D perhaps given as TRBD1 or TRBD2 (5 bases each). The CDR3 has 13 amino acids. Trimming stripped 4 bases from V and 5 bases from J, with 11 bases between. In germline, CDR1 is MGHRA, CDR2 YSYEKL. CDR3 DNA sequence: TGCGCCAGCAGCCGGGCTGGGGGTGAGACCCAGTACTTC. The encoded protein is CASSRAGGETQYF.

The V gene is TRBV7-6, the J gene TRBJ1-1; 7 positions match TRBD1. The length of the CDR3 is 16 residues. Unmatched junction bases numbered 8, after V lost 0 bases and J lost 4 bases. CDR1 and CDR2 from the germline V gene are SGHVS and FNYEAQ. CDR3 in DNA: TGTGCCAGCAGCTTAGCGCGGGCGCAGGGGGTCACTGAAGCTTTCTTT. Its protein product is CASSLARAQGVTEAFF.

This chain connects TRBV7-9 to TRBJ2-1; possibly TRBD1 for D (6 bases). CDR1 and CDR2 (germline): SEHNR, FQNEAQ (reference sequence). V was cut by 5 bases and J by 2 bases, with 13 bases left in between. This CDR3 has 15 amino acids. CDR3 region: CASSPRGFAYNEQFF. The DNA for the CDR3 is TGTGCCAGCAGCCCGAGGGGGTTCGCCTACAATGAGCAGTTCTTC.

In its sample, this clone was seen once. The rearrangement joins TRBV7-3 to TRBJ2-1; 8 nucleotides line up with TRBD2. Looked up from germline, CDR1 is SGHTA and CDR2 is FQGTGA. The junction had 8 bases not matched to a gene; V was cut back by 5 bases and J by 11 bases. This CDR3 is 13 amino acids long. The CDR3 coding sequence is TGTGCCAGCAGCACCTTAAGCGGGGGCCAGCAGTTCTTC. It is translated as CASSTLSGGQQFF.

The V and J genes are TRBV2 and TRBJ2-5; 8 bases match TRBD1. The length of the CDR3 is 14 residues. With V trimmed by 2 bases and J by 5 bases, 4 bases remained unmatched. Germline values: CDR1 SNHLY, CDR2 FYNNEI. For the CDR3, the DNA is TGTGCCAGCAGTGAACTCGGACAGGGCGAGACCCAGTACTTC. Amino acids: CASSELGQGETQYF.

This sequence joins TRBV7-9 and TRBJ2-3; the D gene is possibly TRBD1 (5 bases). Trimming took 4 bases from V and 6 from J, leaving 11 bases between them. CDR1 SEHNR and CDR2 FQNEAQ come from the germline V gene (reference sequence). The CDR3 sequence is 13 residues long. The CDR3 region has the DNA TGTGCCAGCAGCTCAACAGGCTCGGATACGCAGTATTTT. It is translated as CASSSTGSDTQYF.

In its sample, this clone was seen a few times. The chain employs TRBV2 and TRBJ1-6, with D perhaps matching TRBD1 (5 bases). V was shortened by 8 bases and J by 7 bases, with 15 bases between the two germline ends. This CDR3 has 14 amino acids. Germline CDR1 is SNHLY and CDR2 is FYNNEI. CDR3 sequence reads: CASSGPDWNSPLHF. The CDR3 bases are TGTGCCAGCTCGGGACCTGACTGGAATTCACCCCTCCACTTT.

This clone showed up just a few times. The V and J genes are TRBV11-2 and TRBJ2-5; D tentatively reads TRBD1 or TRBD2 (7 bases each). Looked up from germline, CDR1 is SGHAT and CDR2 is FQNNGV. The CDR3 length is 15 residues. V was trimmed by 2 bases and J by 2 bases, leaving 12 bases between them. CDR3 nucleotide sequence: TGTGCCAGCAGCTTACAGGGGGGGGCTCAAGAGACCCAGTACTTC. Amino acids: CASSLQGGAQETQYF.

The gene calls are TRBV27 and TRBJ1-4, with D tentatively TRBD1 (5 bases). The CDR3 length is 15 residues. Trimming cost V 5 bases and J 3 bases, with 13 bases left between them. Germline V gene sequence: CDR1 MNHEY, CDR2 SMNVEV (reference sequence). The DNA for the CDR3 is TGTGCCAGCAGTGGGGGGGTACGGGCTAATGAAAAACTGTTTTTT. Protein product: CASSGGVRANEKLFF.

The chain employs TRBV7-9 and TRBJ2-7, with 9 bases that match TRBD1. The germline V gene encodes CDR1 SEHNR and CDR2 FQNEAQ (reference sequence). Trimming removed 5 bases from V and 2 bases from J; junction bases left unmatched: 13. The CDR3 consists of 17 residues. The CDR3 is CASSAGQGPGLAYEQYF. CDR3 DNA sequence: TGTGCCAGCAGCGCGGGACAGGGCCCAGGGTTGGCCTACGAGCAGTACTTC.

The chain employs TRBV6-5 and TRBJ2-7; D not resolved. V was pared by 6 bases and J by 2 bases, with 11 bases between. CDR1 is MNHEY and CDR2 is SVGAGI in the germline V gene. The CDR3 consists of 13 residues. The CDR3 nucleotides read TGTGCCAGCAGCACCACAATCGCCTACGAGCAGTACTTC. It yields the protein CASSTTIAYEQYF.

This chain joins TRBV5-1 and TRBJ2-2; possible D gene TRBD2, 5 bases. The ends were cut back, 3 bases at V and 1 base at J, with 13 bases in the middle. Germline lookup yields CDR1 SGHRS and CDR2 YFSETQ. This CDR3 has 16 amino acids. The chain's CDR3 is CASSSDAGGNTGELFF. As DNA, the CDR3 is TGCGCCAGCAGCTCTGACGCGGGTGGGAACACCGGGGAGCTGTTTTTT.

V is TRBV27 and J is TRBJ2-2; 10 nucleotides align to TRBD1. Trimming removed 5 bases from V and 5 bases from J; junction bases left unmatched: 14. The CDR3 loop spans 18 amino acids. Germline V gives CDR1 MNHEY, CDR2 SMNVEV (reference sequence). For the CDR3, the DNA is TGTGCCAGCAGTCCCAGGGCCGACAGGGGGCTCGGGACCGGGGAGCTGTTTTTT. Protein product: CASSPRADRGLGTGELFF.

In DNA form, the CDR3 reads TGTGCCAGCAGTGGGGGGCAGGGAGGCGAGCAGTACTTC. Its translation is CASSGGQGGEQYF. This rearrangement joins TRBV2 to TRBJ2-7; the D call may be TRBD1 or TRBD2 (6 bases each). The V gene's germline CDR1 is SNHLY and CDR2 FYNNEI. This CDR3 has 13 amino acids. Trimming left V 4 bases short and J 6 bases short, with 13 bases between.

The rearrangement uses TRBV5-4 and TRBJ1-1; D remains unclear. The CDR3 has 13 amino acids. V lost 2 bases to trimming and J lost 6 bases, with 11 bases between them. Germline assignment: CDR1 SGHNT and CDR2 YYREEE (reference sequence). CDR3 DNA: TGTGCCAGCAGCTTAGGCGGGTACGCTGAAGCTTTCTTT. Amino acids: CASSLGGYAEAFF. The complete variable domain, with remaining parts taken from reference TRBV5-4 and TRBJ1-1, reads ETGVTQSPTHLIKTRGQQVTLRCSSQSGHNTVSWYQQALGQGPQFIFQYYREEENGRGNFPPRFSGLQFPNYSSELNVNALELDDSALYLCASSLGGYAEAFFGQGTRLTVV.

This chain joins TRBV5-4 and TRBJ2-1, with 9 positions matching TRBD1. The CDR3 extends over 17 amino acids. With 5 bases clipped from V and 5 bases from J, the junction kept 14 bases outside the gene matches. Germline CDR1 is SGHNT and CDR2 is YYREEE (reference sequence). CDR3 in amino acids: CASRLPPGQGTNNEQFF. The CDR3 DNA sequence: TGTGCCAGCAGGCTGCCGCCGGGACAGGGAACTAACAATGAGCAGTTCTTC.

In this sample, this clone turned up a few times. The V call is TRBV4-2, the J call TRBJ2-2, with TRBD1 matching over 8 bases. Per the germline V gene, CDR1 is LGHNA and CDR2 is YNFKEQ. This CDR3 is built from 16 residues. Trimming at V came to 4 bases and at J to 2 bases, leaving 6 bases not matched to a gene. The CDR3 coding sequence is TGTGCCAGCAGCCGAGAGACAGGGGAAAACACCGGGGAGCTGTTTTTT. Encoded protein: CASSRETGENTGELFF.

This chain links TRBV28 with TRBJ2-2; D gene uncertain. The CDR3 spans 13 residues. Trimming pared 6 bases from V and 5 bases from J, leaving 10 bases between. Germline V gene data show CDR1 as MDHEN and CDR2 as SYDVKM. As DNA, the CDR3 is TGTGCCAGCAGAGCATTTCAAACCGGGGAGCTGTTTTTT. This translates into CASRAFQTGELFF. Supplemented by reference TRBV28 and TRBJ2-2, the full variable domain reads DVKVTQSSRYLVKRTGEKVFLECVQDMDHENMFWYRQDPGLGLRLIYFSYDVKMKEKGDIPEGYSVSREKKERFSLILESASTNQTSMYLCASRAFQTGELFFGEGSRLTVL.

The chain uses TRBV7-9 and TRBJ1-6; D is ambiguous. The CDR3 extends over 13 amino acids. V lost 1 base and J lost 11, with 9 bases in between. Germline V gene sequence: CDR1 SEHNR, CDR2 FQNEAQ (reference sequence). In DNA, the CDR3 is TGTGCCAGCAGCTTAGACGTCCATACACCCCTCCACTTT. It codes for CASSLDVHTPLHF. The full variable domain, its missing parts supplied by reference TRBV7-9 and TRBJ1-6, is DTGVSQNPRHKITKRGQNVTFRCDPISEHNRLYWYRQTLGQGPEFLTYFQNEAQLEKSRLLSDRFSAERPKGSFSTLEIQRTEQGDSAMYLCASSLDVHTPLHFGNGTRLTVT.

This chain connects TRBV10-3 to TRBJ1-5, with TRBD1 identical over 8 bases. This CDR3 contains 15 residues. The germline CDR1 and CDR2 sequences are ENHRY and SYGVKD. V was clipped by 4 bases and J by 2 bases; unmatched bases: 4. The CDR3 DNA is TGTGCCATCAGTGGGACAGGGTCGGGCAATCAGCCCCAGCATTTT. Amino acid sequence: CAISGTGSGNQPQHF.

The V call is TRBV5-1, the J call TRBJ2-3; TRBD2 aligns across 8 bases. Germline-derived CDR1 and CDR2 are SGHRS and YFSETQ. The CDR3 runs 15 residues. V was clipped by 2 bases and J by 5 bases; unmatched bases: 7. The CDR3 coding sequence is TGCGCCAGCAGCTTAATAGCGGGGAGTGAAGATACGCAGTATTTT. Amino acid sequence: CASSLIAGSEDTQYF.

This rearrangement joins TRBV28 to TRBJ2-7, with 8 bases aligning to TRBD1. This CDR3 is built from 20 residues. V gave up 4 bases and J gave up 7 bases; unmatched junction bases: 27. Germline V CDR1 and CDR2: MDHEN, SYDVKM. CDR3 sequence (DNA): TGTGCCAGCAGTTCGGGGGCAGGGGGCGGCCTAAGCCTACTTTACGAGGAGCAGTACTTC. Translating it yields CASSSGAGGGLSLLYEEQYF.